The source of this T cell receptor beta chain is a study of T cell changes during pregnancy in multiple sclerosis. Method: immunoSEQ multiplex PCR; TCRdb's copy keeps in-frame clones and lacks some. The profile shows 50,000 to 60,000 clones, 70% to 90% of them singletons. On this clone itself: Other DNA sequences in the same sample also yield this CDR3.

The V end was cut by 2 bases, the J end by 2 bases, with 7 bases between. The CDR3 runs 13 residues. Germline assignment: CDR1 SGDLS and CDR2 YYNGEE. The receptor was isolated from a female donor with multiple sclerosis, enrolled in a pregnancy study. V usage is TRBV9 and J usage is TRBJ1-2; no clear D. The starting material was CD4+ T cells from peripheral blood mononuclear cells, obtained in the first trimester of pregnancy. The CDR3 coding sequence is TGTGCCAGCAGCGTCGGAGGGAACTATGGCTACACCTTC. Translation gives CASSVGGNYGYTF. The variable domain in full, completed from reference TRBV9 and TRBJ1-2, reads DSGVTQTPKHLITATGQRVTLRCSPRSGDLSVYWYQQSLDQGLQFLIQYYNGEERAKGNILERFSAQQFPDLHSELNLSSLELGDSALYFCASSVGGNYGYTFGSGTRLTVV.